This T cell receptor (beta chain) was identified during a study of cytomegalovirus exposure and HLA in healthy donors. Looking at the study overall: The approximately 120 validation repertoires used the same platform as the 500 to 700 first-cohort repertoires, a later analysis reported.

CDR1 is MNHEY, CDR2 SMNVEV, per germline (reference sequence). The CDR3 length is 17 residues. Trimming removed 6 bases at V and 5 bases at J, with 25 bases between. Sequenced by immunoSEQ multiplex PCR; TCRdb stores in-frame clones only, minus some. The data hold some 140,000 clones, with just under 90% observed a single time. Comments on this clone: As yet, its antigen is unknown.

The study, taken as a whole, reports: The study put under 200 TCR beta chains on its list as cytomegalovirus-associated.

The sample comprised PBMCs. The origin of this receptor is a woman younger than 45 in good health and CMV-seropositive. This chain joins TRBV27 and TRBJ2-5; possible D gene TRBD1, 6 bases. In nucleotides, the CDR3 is TGTGCCAGCAGCCAGGCATATCTGGACAGTAACGGGGAGACCCAGTACTTC. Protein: CASSQAYLDSNGETQYF.